This section outlines one T cell receptor (beta chain) sequence together with its context. What it binds is not known. MiXCR, applied by TCRdb to the 5' RACE reads, yields one record per CDR3 protein. This table holds 450,000 or so distinct CDR3 sequences, 25% to 30% found once. This record comes from a study of CD8 T cells in ankylosing spondylitis. V was clipped by 6 bases and J by 5 bases, with 8 bases between them. CDR3 size: 11 residues. Looked up from germline, CDR1 is SNHLY and CDR2 is FYNNEI. Findings of the study overall: Ankylosing spondylitis blood seemed to carry a telltale TCR beta motif made of eight or nine highly homologous variants. Peripheral blood samples showed relatively rare disease-linked clones, and these clones were CD8+.

The V call is TRBV2, the J call TRBJ2-7; D not resolved. The receptor's source is a male donor with ankylosing spondylitis. What was sequenced was blood, either unsorted or a sorted T cell fraction (not recorded which). CDR3 DNA: TGTGCCAGCAGAGAGATTGACGAGCAGTACTTC. Translated, it gives CASREIDEQYF.